The 29 T cell receptor beta chains in this list originate from one sample, sequenced in a study of blood T cell repertoires in COVID-19. Sequencing was performed with immunoSEQ multiplex PCR; in TCRdb, only in-frame clones are kept and a portion is missing. Of about 210,000 clones listed, 85% are singletons. The sequenced material came from peripheral blood. These receptors were taken from a man aged 45-60 years with COVID-19, enrolled during active disease.

The J gene is TRBJ2-5, the V gene TRBV7-2; possibly TRBD2 for D (6 bases). Germline V gene data show CDR1 as SGHTA and CDR2 as FQGNSA. The CDR3 consists of 15 residues. V was trimmed by 8 bases and J by 4 bases, leaving 20 bases between them. CDR3 in amino acids: CASLSEGRWGETQYF. As DNA, the CDR3 is TGTGCCAGCCTCTCGGAGGGCCGATGGGGAGAGACCCAGTACTTC.

The chain uses TRBV6-5 and TRBJ1-1, with D tentatively TRBD1 (5 bases). The CDR3 loop spans 13 amino acids. The germline CDR1 and CDR2 sequences are MNHEY and SVGAGI. V lost 6 bases and J 7 bases, leaving 15 bases between the germline ends. The chain's CDR3 is CASREGRWSEAFF. The CDR3 nucleotides read TGTGCCAGCAGGGAGGGGAGATGGAGTGAAGCTTTCTTT.

The chain combines TRBV19 with TRBJ1-5, with D perhaps TRBD1 (6 bases). The germline CDR1 and CDR2 sequences are LNHDA and SQIVND (reference sequence). This CDR3 contains 14 residues. V shed 5 bases and J shed 4 bases, with 12 bases lying between them. This CDR3 is CASSERQANQPQHF. CDR3 DNA sequence: TGTGCCAGTAGTGAGAGACAGGCTAATCAGCCCCAGCATTTT.

V and J are TRBV4-1 and TRBJ2-5; TRBD2 might be the D (6 bases). Looked up from germline, CDR1 is MGHRA and CDR2 is YSYEKL. Trimming stripped 0 bases from V and 7 bases from J, with 15 bases between. The CDR3 runs to 15 residues. The CDR3, as DNA: TGCGCCAGCAGCCAAGAAGGAAGCCACGGGGGGACCCAGTACTTC. This codes for CASSQEGSHGGTQYF.

The CDR3 coding sequence is TGTGCCAGCTCACAACCGGGACAGTACTCTGGAAACACCATATATTTT. This codes for CASSQPGQYSGNTIYF. The chain joins TRBV18 to TRBJ1-3; 7 bases fit TRBD1. J gave up 0 bases and V 4 bases, and 6 bases lay outside the gene matches. The CDR3 is 16 amino acids. Germline assignment: CDR1 KGHSH and CDR2 LQKENI.

The chain joins TRBV6-5 to TRBJ1-6, with D uncertain. CDR1 MNHEY and CDR2 SVGAGI come from the germline V gene. The CDR3 runs to 12 residues. Trimming cost V 5 bases and J 11 bases, with 10 bases left between them. This chain's CDR3 is CASSQSYPPLHF. The CDR3 DNA reads as TGTGCCAGCAGTCAAAGCTATCCACCCCTCCACTTT.

The CDR3 loop reads CASSLAPGGRGETQYF. The CDR3 DNA reads TGTGCCAGCAGCTTAGCGCCGGGGGGGAGAGGAGAGACCCAGTACTTC. The chain combines TRBV7-8 with TRBJ2-5, with 8 bases aligning to TRBD2. The germline V gene encodes CDR1 SGHVS and CDR2 FQNEAQ. The CDR3 length is 16 residues. The V gene end was trimmed by 0 bases and the J gene end by 4 bases; junction bases not matched to a gene: 7.

The chain carries TRBV9 and TRBJ2-7, with D uncertain. The germline gives CDR1 SGDLS, CDR2 YYNGEE. Deletions cut 0 bases from V and 1 base from J, with 11 bases between. This CDR3 is built from 15 residues. The CDR3 region is CASSVDPASSYEQYF. The CDR3 nucleotides are TGTGCCAGCAGCGTAGATCCGGCTAGTTCCTACGAGCAGTACTTC. The entire variable domain, with the rest obtained from reference TRBV9 and TRBJ2-7, is as follows: DSGVTQTPKHLITATGQRVTLRCSPRSGDLSVYWYQQSLDQGLQFLIQYYNGEERAKGNILERFSAQQFPDLHSELNLSSLELGDSALYFCASSVDPASSYEQYFGPGTRLTVT.

There are a few counts of this clone. The chain recombines TRBV5-5 with TRBJ2-7; TRBD2 matches 12 bases. Germline V CDR1 and CDR2: SGHKS, YYEKEE (reference sequence). The CDR3 loop spans 15 amino acids. The V gene end was trimmed by 3 bases and the J gene end by 3 bases; junction bases not matched to a gene: 4. CDR3 in amino acids: CASSWTSGVNYEQYF. CDR3 nucleotides: TGTGCCAGCAGCTGGACTAGCGGGGTCAACTACGAGCAGTACTTC. The full variable domain, its missing parts supplied by reference TRBV5-5 and TRBJ2-7, is DAGVTQSPTHLIKTRGQQVTLRCSPISGHKSVSWYQQVLGQGPQFIFQYYEKEERGRGNFPDRFSARQFPNYSSELNVNALLLGDSALYLCASSWTSGVNYEQYFGPGTRLTVT.

The gene calls are TRBV7-2 and TRBJ2-7, with D maybe TRBD1 (5 bases). The CDR3 has 15 residues. Trimming stripped 5 bases from V and 0 bases from J, with 14 bases between. Germline loops: CDR1 SGHTA, CDR2 FQGNSA. CDR3 loop: CASSPGQGFSYEQYF. In DNA form, the CDR3 reads TGTGCCAGCAGCCCCGGGCAGGGCTTCTCCTACGAGCAGTACTTC.

This rearrangement joins TRBV12-3 or TRBV12-4 to TRBJ1-4; D possibly corresponds to TRBD1 (6 bases). The CDR3 has 13 residues. Trimming took off 7 bases at V and 5 bases at J, with 11 bases between the two ends. CDR3 DNA sequence: TGTGCCAGCAAAGGACAGTCGAATGAAAAACTGTTTTTT. Translating it yields CASKGQSNEKLFF.

J is TRBJ2-3 and V is TRBV28; TRBD1 matches at 12 bases. The germline V gene has CDR1 MDHEN and CDR2 SYDVKM. This CDR3 region has 14 residues. V gave up 8 bases and J gave up 4 bases; unmatched junction bases: 4. The DNA for the CDR3 is TGTGCCAGCGGGGACAGGGGGCTAGCAGATACGCAGTATTTT. Protein sequence: CASGDRGLADTQYF.

The chain carries TRBV7-9 and TRBJ1-1, with D unresolved. Trimming stripped 2 bases from V and 0 bases from J, with 7 bases between. CDR3 size: 14 residues. Germline CDR1 SEHNR, CDR2 FQNEAQ (reference sequence). The CDR3: CASSLIGMNTEAFF. The CDR3 DNA sequence: TGTGCCAGCAGCTTAATCGGGATGAACACTGAAGCTTTCTTT.

This clone was seen a handful of times. J is TRBJ2-5 and V is TRBV4-1, with D tentatively TRBD2 (6 bases). The CDR3 extends over 16 amino acids. Trimming pared 5 bases from V and 0 bases from J, leaving 16 bases between. Germline CDR1 MGHRA, CDR2 YSYEKL. CDR3 loop: CASSNPGVDYQETQYF. The DNA for the CDR3 is TGCGCCAGCAGCAATCCGGGGGTAGACTACCAAGAGACCCAGTACTTC.

The V and J genes are TRBV28 and TRBJ2-7; perhaps TRBD2 as D (5 bases). With 3 bases removed from V and 2 bases from J, the gap between germline ends came to 17 bases. The CDR3 extends over 16 amino acids. Germline-derived CDR1 and CDR2 are MDHEN and SYDVKM. The CDR3 reads CASSFHLARLTYEQYF. In DNA form, the CDR3 reads TGTGCCAGCAGTTTTCACCTAGCAAGATTAACCTACGAGCAGTACTTC.

The chain joins TRBV2 to TRBJ1-5; possibly TRBD1 for D (5 bases). The CDR3 sequence is 14 residues long. Germline V gene sequence: CDR1 SNHLY, CDR2 FYNNEI. V was pared by 6 bases and J by 0 bases, with 9 bases between. CDR3 region: CASRGRGSNQPQHF. The CDR3 region has the DNA TGTGCCAGCAGAGGGAGGGGTAGCAATCAGCCCCAGCATTTT.

J is TRBJ2-7 and V is TRBV30; TRBD1 aligns across 9 bases. The CDR3 is 15 amino acids. The J segment lost 1 base and the V segment lost 4 bases, leaving 8 bases of the junction unmatched. CDR1 and CDR2 from the germline V gene are GTSNPN and SVGIG (reference sequence). The CDR3 protein is CAWIRTGALSYEQYF. CDR3 sequence (DNA): TGTGCCTGGATCCGGACAGGGGCACTATCCTACGAGCAGTACTTC.

This sequence joins TRBV14 and TRBJ2-7; 8 nucleotides line up with TRBD2. CDR3 length: 14 residues. With 1 base clipped from V and 3 bases from J, the junction kept 2 bases outside the gene matches. CDR1 is SGHDN and CDR2 is FVKESK in the germline V gene. CDR3 sequence reads: CASSQAGGLYEQYF. CDR3 DNA sequence: TGTGCCAGCAGCCAAGCGGGGGGGCTCTACGAGCAGTACTTC.

The V gene is TRBV7-3, the J gene TRBJ2-3; 8 bases align to TRBD2. Trimming cost V 5 bases and J 2 bases; bases outside gene matches: 15. Germline V lookup: CDR1 SGHTA, CDR2 FQGTGA. This CDR3 comprises 18 residues. As DNA, the CDR3 is TGTGCCAGCAGCACAAGGGTTCTGGCGGGGGGAGTCACAGATACGCAGTATTTT. Encoded protein: CASSTRVLAGGVTDTQYF.

The chain employs TRBV6-6 and TRBJ1-1, with D uncertain. V lost 5 bases to trimming and J lost 0 bases, with 13 bases between them. Germline V CDR1 and CDR2: MNHNY, SVGAGI (reference sequence). This CDR3 contains 15 residues. The CDR3 region has the DNA TGTGCCAGCAGTGACGCGGACTACGTGAACACTGAAGCTTTCTTT. Protein product: CASSDADYVNTEAFF.

This clone showed up just once. The gene calls are TRBV4-1 and TRBJ2-2; the match to TRBD1 covers 8 bases. Trimming at V came to 4 bases and at J to 8 bases, leaving 12 bases not matched to a gene. CDR3 length: 16 amino acids. The germline gives CDR1 MGHRA, CDR2 YSYEKL. The CDR3 nucleotides are TGCGCCAGCAGCCCGCCTGACAGGGGCCCCCAAGGGGAGCTGTTTTTT. Translation gives CASSPPDRGPQGELFF.

J is TRBJ1-5 and V is TRBV4-1; perhaps TRBD1 as D (6 bases). The CDR3 loop spans 16 amino acids. V was clipped by 1 base and J by 3 bases, with 13 bases between them. Germline CDR1 and CDR2: MGHRA and YSYEKL. The CDR3 nucleotides are TGCGCCAGCAGCCAAGGTCCCGGACAGAACAATCAGCCCCAGCATTTT. Translating gives CASSQGPGQNNQPQHF.

This chain uses TRBV5-8 with TRBJ2-3, with D possibly TRBD1 on 6 matching bases. The CDR3 extends over 15 amino acids. Germline assignment: CDR1 SGHTS and CDR2 YDEGEE. V was pared by 0 bases and J by 4 bases, with 12 bases between. The CDR3 coding sequence is TGTGCCAGCAGCTTGGCAGGGGCGGCCGCAGATACGCAGTATTTT. Its translation: CASSLAGAAADTQYF.

The V gene is TRBV6-5, the J gene TRBJ1-1, with D tentatively TRBD1 (5 bases). In germline, CDR1 is MNHEY, CDR2 SVGAGI. V was cut by 1 base and J by 1 base, with 10 bases left in between. The CDR3 length is 15 residues. The chain's CDR3 is CASSYYTGGNTEAFF. CDR3 sequence (DNA): TGTGCCAGCAGTTACTATACCGGGGGGAACACTGAAGCTTTCTTT.

V is TRBV10-3 and J is TRBJ2-2; 7 bases line up with TRBD2. The CDR3 runs 15 residues. Germline CDR1 is ENHRY and CDR2 is SYGVKD. With 6 bases clipped from V and 7 bases from J, the junction kept 11 bases outside the gene matches. Written as DNA, the CDR3 is TGTGCCATCAGGGAGAGACTAGCTGGTGGCGGGGAGCTGTTTTTT. Its translation is CAIRERLAGGGELFF.

CDR3 protein: CASSQLTRGDAEAFF. DNA for the CDR3: TGTGCCAGCAGCCAATTGACTCGGGGGGACGCTGAAGCTTTCTTT. The V and J genes are TRBV4-2 and TRBJ1-1; maybe TRBD1 (5 bases). The germline V gene encodes CDR1 LGHNA and CDR2 YNFKEQ. Trimming took 2 bases from V and 6 from J, leaving 16 bases between them. The CDR3 has 15 amino acids.

This clone occurred once. The J gene is TRBJ1-2, the V gene TRBV24-1; TRBD1 agrees at 7 bases. This CDR3 is 16 amino acids long. Germline V gene data show CDR1 as KGHDR and CDR2 as SFDVKD. V was pared by 4 bases and J by 4 bases, with 11 bases of the junction left unmatched. This chain's CDR3 is CATSEAGQRSLYGYTF. The CDR3 DNA follows: TGTGCCACCAGTGAGGCGGGACAGAGAAGTCTCTATGGCTACACCTTC.

The chain recombines TRBV28 with TRBJ1-2, with 8 bases fitting TRBD1. The CDR3 length is 15 residues. V gave up 6 bases and J gave up 4 bases; unmatched junction bases: 10. Germline CDR1 MDHEN, CDR2 SYDVKM. The CDR3 is CASSPGDRNLYGYTF. The CDR3 DNA follows: TGTGCCAGCAGCCCTGGGGACAGGAACCTCTATGGCTACACCTTC.

This chain uses TRBV4-3 with TRBJ2-4, with 10 bases identical to TRBD1. The trim removed 4 bases at V and 2 bases at J, leaving 8 bases unmatched. This CDR3 has 17 amino acids. Germline V lookup: CDR1 LGHNA, CDR2 YSLEER. The CDR3 DNA sequence: TGCGCCAGCAGCCGAAGTGGGACAGGGGAGTCCAAAAACATTCAGTACTTC. This codes for CASSRSGTGESKNIQYF.